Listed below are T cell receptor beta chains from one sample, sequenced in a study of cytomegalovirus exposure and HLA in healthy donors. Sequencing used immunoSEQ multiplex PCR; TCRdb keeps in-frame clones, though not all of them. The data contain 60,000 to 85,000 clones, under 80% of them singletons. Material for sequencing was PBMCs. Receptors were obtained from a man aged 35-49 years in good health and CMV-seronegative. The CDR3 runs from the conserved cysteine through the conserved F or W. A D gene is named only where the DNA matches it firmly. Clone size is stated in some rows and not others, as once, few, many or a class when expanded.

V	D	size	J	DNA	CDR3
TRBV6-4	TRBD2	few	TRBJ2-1	TGTGCCAGCAGTGACACTGGGACTAGCGGGACCAATGAGCAGTTCTTC	CASSDTGTSGTNEQFF
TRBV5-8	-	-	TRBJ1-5	TGTGCCAGCAGCGTACAGGCCTATGATCAGCCCCAGCATTTT	CASSVQAYDQPQHF
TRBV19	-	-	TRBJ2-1	TGTGCCAGTAGTTTTCGGAGGGAGTCGTACAATGAGCAGTTCTTC	CASSFRRESYNEQFF
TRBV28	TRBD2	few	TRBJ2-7	TGTGCCAGCAGTGCCCCCGGGACTAGCCCCCGCGAGCAGTACTTC	CASSAPGTSPREQYF
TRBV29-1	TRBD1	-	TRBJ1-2	TGCAGCGTCACTTTCACAACAGGGGACCACACCTTC	CSVTFTTGDHTF
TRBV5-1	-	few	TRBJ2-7	TGCGCCAGCAGCTTGGCTCTGACAGCTCAGCTTTCCTACGAGCAGTACTTC	CASSLALTAQLSYEQYF
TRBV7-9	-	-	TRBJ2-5	TGTGCCAGCAGCTCATCCCCAGAGACCCAGTACTTC	CASSSSPETQYF
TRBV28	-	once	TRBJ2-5	TGTGCCAGCAGTTTACGGTGGGGAGGACGGGAGACCCAGTACTTC	CASSLRWGGRETQYF
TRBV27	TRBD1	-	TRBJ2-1	TGTGCCAGCAGTCCAACGACAGGGACCTCAGGTGAGCAGTTCTTC	CASSPTTGTSGEQFF
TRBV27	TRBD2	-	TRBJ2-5	TGTGCCAGTAGTAGGGTCGGGAGGGTAGGAGAGACCCAGTACTTC	CASSRVGRVGETQYF
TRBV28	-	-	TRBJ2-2	TGTGCCAGCAGTTTAGCACACAGGCCCGGGGAGCTGTTTTTT	CASSLAHRPGELFF
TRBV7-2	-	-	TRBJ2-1	TGTGCAACAGGGCGGCCCTACAATGAGCAGTTCTTC	CATGRPYNEQFF
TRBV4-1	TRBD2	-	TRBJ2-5	TGCGCCAGCAGCCGACCGGGACTACAAGAGACCCAGTACTTC	CASSRPGLQETQYF
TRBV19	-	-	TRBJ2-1	TGTGCCAGTAGTGCTTCGGTTAGTGCTGAGCAGTTCTTC	CASSASVSAEQFF
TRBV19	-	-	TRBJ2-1	TGTGCCAGTAGTATAGATCGCAGCTCCTACAATGAGCAGTTCTTC	CASSIDRSSYNEQFF
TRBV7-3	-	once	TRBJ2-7	TGTGCCAGCAGCTTAACGCCGGGAAATTACGAGCAGTACTTC	CASSLTPGNYEQYF
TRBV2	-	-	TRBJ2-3	TGTGCCAGCAGTCGCCAGGGCCCGAGCACAGATACGCAGTATTTT	CASSRQGPSTDTQYF
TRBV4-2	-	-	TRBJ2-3	TGTGCCAGCAGCCCGCAGGCGGGTAATGGGATCACAGATACGCAGTATTTT	CASSPQAGNGITDTQYF
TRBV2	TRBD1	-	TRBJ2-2	TGTGCCAGCAGTCAGGGGGCCGGGGAGCTGTTTTTT	CASSQGAGELFF
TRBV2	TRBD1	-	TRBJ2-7	TGTGCCAGCAGGGACAGGGGGTTGAACGAGCAGTACTTC	CASRDRGLNEQYF
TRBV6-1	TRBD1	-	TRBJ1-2	TGTGCCAGCAGTCTAGGACAGGGAGGTCCCTATGGCTACACCTTC	CASSLGQGGPYGYTF
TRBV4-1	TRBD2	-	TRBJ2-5	TGCGCCAGCAGCCAAGATCGGGGGGGCAAGGAGACCCAGTACTTC	CASSQDRGGKETQYF
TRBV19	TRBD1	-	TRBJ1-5	TGTGCCATCGGGACAGGGGGAATGCGGCCCCAGCATTTT	CAIGTGGMRPQHF
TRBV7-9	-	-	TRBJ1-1	TGTGCCAGCAGCTTAGGAGGCCGGGTTATGAACACTGAAGCTTTCTTT	CASSLGGRVMNTEAFF
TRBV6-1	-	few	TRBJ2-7	TGTGCCAGCAGTGAAGGTCACGGGACTCCCGGGCCGCAGTACTTC	CASSEGHGTPGPQYF
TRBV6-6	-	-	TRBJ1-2	TGTGCCAGCAGTCGACAGTCCCTCACCTTC	CASSRQSLTF
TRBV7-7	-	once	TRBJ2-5	TGTGCTAGCAGCCGGACTATTTGGGGAGAGACCCAGTACTTC	CASSRTIWGETQYF
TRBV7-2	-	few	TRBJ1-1	TGTGCCAGCAGTCAAACCGGCAGCCAGGACACTGAAGCTTTCTTT	CASSQTGSQDTEAFF
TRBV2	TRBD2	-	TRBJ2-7	TGTGCCACCGGGACTAGCGGGAACGAGCAGTACTTC	CATGTSGNEQYF
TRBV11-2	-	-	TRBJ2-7	TGTGCCAGCAGCTTAGATCCATTCAGTTCCTACGAGCAGTACTTC	CASSLDPFSSYEQYF
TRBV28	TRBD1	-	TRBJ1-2	TGTGCCAGCAGTTTTGCAGGGGGAAATATCGGCTACACCTTC	CASSFAGGNIGYTF
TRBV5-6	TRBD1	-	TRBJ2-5	TGTGCCAGCAGCTTGATCGGACAGGGTAGCCAAGAGACCCAGTACTTC	CASSLIGQGSQETQYF
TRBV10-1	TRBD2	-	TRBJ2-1	TGCGCCAGCAGCCTAGCGGGAGGCCTCTACAATGAGCAGTTCTTC	CASSLAGGLYNEQFF
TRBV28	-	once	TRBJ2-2	TGTGCCGGAAACAAGAGGTCGAACACCGGGGAGCTGTTTTTT	CAGNKRSNTGELFF
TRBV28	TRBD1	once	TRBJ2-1	TGTGCCAGCAGTTCTCCGACAGGGGTGAATGAGCAGTTCTTC	CASSSPTGVNEQFF
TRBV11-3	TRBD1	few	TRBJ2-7	TGTGCCAGCAGCCGGGCCGGACAGGGAAGCGGCGAGCAGTACTTC	CASSRAGQGSGEQYF
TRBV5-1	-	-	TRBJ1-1	TGCGCCAGCAGCTCGATAGAGACTACGAACACTGAAGCTTTCTTT	CASSSIETTNTEAFF
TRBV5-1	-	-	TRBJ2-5	TGCGCCAGCAGCTTGGTGGGACAAACACAAGAGACCCAGTACTTC	CASSLVGQTQETQYF
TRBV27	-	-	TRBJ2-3	TGTGCCAGCAGAGACCTAAACAGGGCGGCAGATACGCAGTATTTT	CASRDLNRAADTQYF
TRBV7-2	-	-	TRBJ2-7	TGTGCCAGCAGCACAATAGGGGGTCCCGCAATGTACGAGCAGTACTTC	CASSTIGGPAMYEQYF
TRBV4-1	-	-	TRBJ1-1	TGCGCCAGCAGCCAAGATCAAGGAGTGGCCACTGAAGCTTTCTTT	CASSQDQGVATEAFF
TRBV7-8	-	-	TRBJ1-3	TGTGCCAGCAGCTTACGAGGCGGGATCTCTGGAAACACCATATATTTT	CASSLRGGISGNTIYF
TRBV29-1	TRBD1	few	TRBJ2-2	TGCAGCGTTGGGACAGGGCAAGTACGGACCGGGGAGCTGTTTTTT	CSVGTGQVRTGELFF
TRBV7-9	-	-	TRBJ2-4	TGTGCCAGCAGCCGCGATATGAACAGTCAGTACTTC	CASSRDMNSQYF
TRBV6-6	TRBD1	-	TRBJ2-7	TGTGCCAGCAGTTACTTGACAGGGGCGTCCGAGCAGTACTTC	CASSYLTGASEQYF
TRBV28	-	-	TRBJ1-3	TGTGCCAGCAGGTCGTATCCGGGGGGCACAGGAAACACCATATATTTT	CASRSYPGGTGNTIYF
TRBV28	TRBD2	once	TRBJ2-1	TGTGCCAGCAGTTGGTTTAATCGGCGGGAGAGATCGAATGAGCAGTTCTTC	CASSWFNRRERSNEQFF
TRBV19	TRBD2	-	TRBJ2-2	TGTGCCAGTAGTAGACGTAGCGGGAGAGGCCCCGGGGAGCTGTTTTTT	CASSRRSGRGPGELFF
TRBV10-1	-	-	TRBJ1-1	TGCGCCAGCAGTGCCAACAAGAACACTGAAGCTTTCTTT	CASSANKNTEAFF
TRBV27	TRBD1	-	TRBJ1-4	TGTGCCAGCAGCCCCGGACAGGGGAGGACTAATGAAAAACTGTTTTTT	CASSPGQGRTNEKLFF
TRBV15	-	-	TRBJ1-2	TGTGCCACCAGAATATCAGCGGGGGCTGGCTACACCTTC	CATRISAGAGYTF
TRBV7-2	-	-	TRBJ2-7	TGTGCCAGCAGCTTGTCCCCTGGACAGACCTACGAGCAGTACTTC	CASSLSPGQTYEQYF
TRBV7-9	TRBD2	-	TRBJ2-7	TGTGCCAGCAGCCCCAATACGGGAGGGGCCACCTCCTACGAGCAGTACTTC	CASSPNTGGATSYEQYF
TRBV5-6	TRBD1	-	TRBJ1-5	TGTGCCAGCAGCTATTACAGGGGTTATAGCAATCAGCCCCAGCATTTT	CASSYYRGYSNQPQHF
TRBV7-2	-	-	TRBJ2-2	TGTGCCAGCAGCCCCGGCGGGGCTACTAGCGGGGAGCTGTTTTTT	CASSPGGATSGELFF
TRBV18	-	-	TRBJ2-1	TGTGCCAGCTCGTACCTCGGAACAGCCGAGGGTGAGCAGTTCTTC	CASSYLGTAEGEQFF
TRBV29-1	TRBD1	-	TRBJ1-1	TGCAGCGGCTGGGACAGGGTGAACACTGAAGCTTTCTTT	CSGWDRVNTEAFF
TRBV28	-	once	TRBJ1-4	TGTGCCAGCAGTTTTTCTTCAGGAACTAATGAAAAACTGTTTTTT	CASSFSSGTNEKLFF